This entry concerns a single T cell receptor beta chain. From germline, CDR1 is SNHLY and CDR2 FYNNEI. The CDR3 contains 17 residues. Trimming removed 6 bases from V and 2 bases from J; junction bases left unmatched: 12. The sample is drawn from a study of shared clonotypes between healthy human individuals. Study as a whole: A few men and a couple of women, aged 18 to 49, were donors. A donor's plate count was three for CD4 naive and three for CD4 memory; CD8 naive had two and CD8 memory one.

TCRdb's table, derived via immunoSEQ multiplex PCR, lists solely in-frame clones and lacks some. The repertoire has 950,000 to 1,100,000 clones, about 70% of them found once; the top ten carry about 1.5%. Sequenced sample: memory CD4+ T cells sorted from blood. Documented subset: CD45RA-negative fraction. This chain connects TRBV2 to TRBJ1-5, with 8 bases fitting TRBD1. The sequence was obtained from a young man in good health. The chain's CDR3 is CASRGLPGGRGNQPQHF. The CDR3 DNA reads as TGTGCCAGCAGGGGGCTGCCAGGGGGCAGGGGCAATCAGCCCCAGCATTTT.